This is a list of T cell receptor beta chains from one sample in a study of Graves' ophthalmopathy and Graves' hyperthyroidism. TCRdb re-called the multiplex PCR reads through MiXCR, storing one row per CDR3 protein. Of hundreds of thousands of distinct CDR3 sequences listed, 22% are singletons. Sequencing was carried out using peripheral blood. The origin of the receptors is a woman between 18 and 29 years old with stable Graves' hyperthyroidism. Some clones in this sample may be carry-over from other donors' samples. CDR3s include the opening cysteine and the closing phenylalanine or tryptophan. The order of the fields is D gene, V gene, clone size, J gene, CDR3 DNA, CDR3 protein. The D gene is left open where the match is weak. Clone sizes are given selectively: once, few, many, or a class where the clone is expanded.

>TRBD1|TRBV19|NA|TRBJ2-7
TGTGCCAGTAGTATATGGGACAGCAGCTACGAGCAGTACTTC
CASSIWDSSYEQYF
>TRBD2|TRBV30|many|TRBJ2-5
TGTGCCTGGAGTGTACTTGGAATAGCGGGCCAGACCCAGTACTTC
CAWSVLGIAGQTQYF
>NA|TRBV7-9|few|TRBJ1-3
TGTGCCAGTCGTGGGGGAGTCTCTGGAAACACCATATATTTT
CASRGGVSGNTIYF
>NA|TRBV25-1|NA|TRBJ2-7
TGTGCCAGCAAATACGCCGGGACAAGGCATTTCAGGATCTGGTTCTACGAGCAGTACTTC
CASKYAGTRHFRIWFYEQYF
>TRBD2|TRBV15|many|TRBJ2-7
TGTGCCACCAGCAGAGAAGCGGGAGGTCACGAGCAGTACTTC
CATSREAGGHEQYF
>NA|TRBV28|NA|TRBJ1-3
TGTGCCAGCAGTTATTTCCGGGACTGCAACACCATATATTTT
CASSYFRDCNTIYF
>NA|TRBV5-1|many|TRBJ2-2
TGCGCCAGCCTCCATATGGAAAAGAACACCGGGGAGCTGTTTTTT
CASLHMEKNTGELFF
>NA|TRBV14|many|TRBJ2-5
TGTGCCAGCAGCCAAGAAAAAGGGACCGACGTCACTTTGACCCAGTACTTC
CASSQEKGTDVTLTQYF
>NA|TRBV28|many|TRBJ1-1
TGTGCCAGCAGTTTAGATGGCAGGTCCACTGAAGCTTTCTTT
CASSLDGRSTEAFF
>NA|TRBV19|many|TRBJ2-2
TGTGCCAGTAGTATAATAGGGGGCACCGGGGAGCTGTTTTTT
CASSIIGGTGELFF
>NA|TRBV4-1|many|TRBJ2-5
TGCGCCAGCAGCCTCCCCGATCAAGAGACCCAGTACTTC
CASSLPDQETQYF
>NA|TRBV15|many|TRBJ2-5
TGTGCCACCAGCAGGCAGCGACAGCAAGAGACCCAGTACTTC
CATSRQRQQETQYF
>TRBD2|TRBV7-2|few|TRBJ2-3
TGTGCCAGCTCCTTCAGCGGGGGAGGCACAGATACGCAGTATTTT
CASSFSGGGTDTQYF
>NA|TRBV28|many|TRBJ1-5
TGTGCCAGCAGTAGGATAAGAGGGCCCCAGCATTTT
CASSRIRGPQHF
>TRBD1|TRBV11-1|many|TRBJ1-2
TGTGCCAGCAGCTCACTTGGACAGGGGGACTATGGCTACACCTTC
CASSSLGQGDYGYTF
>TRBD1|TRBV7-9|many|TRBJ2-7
TGTGCCAGCAGCCCGATCGGACAGGGAACGTACGAGCAGTACTTC
CASSPIGQGTYEQYF
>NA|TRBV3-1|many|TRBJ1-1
TGTGCCAGCAGCCAGAGGGACCTAAGGAACACTGAAGCTTTCTTT
CASSQRDLRNTEAFF
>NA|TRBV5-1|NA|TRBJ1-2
TGCGCCAGCAGCTTCGAAGGGGAAGATGGCTACACCTTC
CASSFEGEDGYTF
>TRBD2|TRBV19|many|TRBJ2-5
TGTGCCAGTAACAACGGGCGGGGGATAGAGACCCAGTACTTC
CASNNGRGIETQYF
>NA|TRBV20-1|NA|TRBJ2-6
TGCAGTGCTAGGAAACCGGGGGCCAACGTCCTGACTTTC
CSARKPGANVLTF
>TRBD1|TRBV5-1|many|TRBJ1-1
TGCGCCAGCAGCCAGGACAGGGAGGGGACTGAAGCTTTCTTT
CASSQDREGTEAFF
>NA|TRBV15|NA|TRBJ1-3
TGTGCCACCAGCAGAGGAGGCCTCGCGTACGCTGGAAACACCATATATTTT
CATSRGGLAYAGNTIYF
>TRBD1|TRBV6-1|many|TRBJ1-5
TGTGCCAGCAGTGGACGGACAGGGTTTGGCAATCAGCCCCAGCATTTT
CASSGRTGFGNQPQHF
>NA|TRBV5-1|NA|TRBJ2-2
TGCGCCAGCAGCCCGGACTCGGTTTATACCGGGCCGATCGCGAACACCGGGGAGCTGTTTTTT
CASSPDSVYTGPIANTGELFF
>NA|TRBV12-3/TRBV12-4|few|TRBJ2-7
TGTGCCAGCAGTGCCGACACCTCCTACGAGCAGTACTTC
CASSADTSYEQYF
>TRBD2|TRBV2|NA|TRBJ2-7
TGTGCCAGCAGTGTCCTAGCGGGTAGAAGCGAGCAGTACTTC
CASSVLAGRSEQYF
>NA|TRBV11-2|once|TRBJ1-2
TGTGCCAGCAGCAGTGGGACAAGGGCCGTTGATAACTATGGCTACACCTTC
CASSSGTRAVDNYGYTF
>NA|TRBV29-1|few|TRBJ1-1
TGCAGCGTTGAAGATAGGATGATGAACACTGAAGCTTTCTTT
CSVEDRMMNTEAFF
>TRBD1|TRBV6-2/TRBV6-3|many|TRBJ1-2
TGTGCCAGCAGTTACCTACAGGGGGTCTATGGCTACACCTTC
CASSYLQGVYGYTF
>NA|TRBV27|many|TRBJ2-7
TGTGCCAGCAGTTCCTTCCGGCAGGGGCCAGAATGCGAGCAGTACTTC
CASSSFRQGPECEQYF
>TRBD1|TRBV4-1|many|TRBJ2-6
TGCGCCAGCAAACCACCGGGACAGGGGGCGCGAGGGGCCAACGTCCTGACTTTC
CASKPPGQGARGANVLTF
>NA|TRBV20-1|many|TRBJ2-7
TGCAGTGCTAGAATAGCCACATCCTACGAGCAGTACTTC
CSARIATSYEQYF
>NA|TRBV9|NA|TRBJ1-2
TGTGCCAGCAGCGCCCTGACATCCCCGGGGCTCTATGGCTACACCTTC
CASSALTSPGLYGYTF
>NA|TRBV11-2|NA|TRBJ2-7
TGTGCCAGCAGGGATATGGGGTTCGACGATCAGTACTTC
CASRDMGFDDQYF
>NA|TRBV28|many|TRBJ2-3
TGTGCCAGCAGTAGGGGCAGCACAGATACGCAGTATTTT
CASSRGSTDTQYF